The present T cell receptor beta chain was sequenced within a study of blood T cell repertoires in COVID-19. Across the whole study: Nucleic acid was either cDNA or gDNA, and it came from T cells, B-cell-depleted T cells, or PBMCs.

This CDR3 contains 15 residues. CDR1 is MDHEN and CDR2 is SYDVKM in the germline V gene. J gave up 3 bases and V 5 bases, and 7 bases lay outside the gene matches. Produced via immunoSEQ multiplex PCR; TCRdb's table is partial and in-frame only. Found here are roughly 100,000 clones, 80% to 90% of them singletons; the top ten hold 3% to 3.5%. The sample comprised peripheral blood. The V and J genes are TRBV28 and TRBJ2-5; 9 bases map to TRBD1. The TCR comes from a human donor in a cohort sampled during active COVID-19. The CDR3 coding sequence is TGTGCCAGCAGTCACGCCGGGACAGGGAAAGAGACCCAGTACTTC. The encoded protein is CASSHAGTGKETQYF.